One sample yielded the 9 T cell receptor beta chains listed below, sequenced in a study of beta chain features in type 1 diabetes. The entirety of the isolated RNA underwent reverse transcription, so expressed TCRB transcripts were sequenced. Sequenced by immunoSEQ multiplex PCR; TCRdb stores in-frame clones only, minus some. Of about 150,000 clones in the sample, roughly 11% were seen once. The sample taken for sequencing was central memory CD4+ T cells from blood. These receptors were collected from a man aged 18 to 29 in good health.

Many counts were recorded for this clone. The genes are TRBV9 and TRBJ2-7; D not certain. The CDR3 is 14 residues long. Germline-derived CDR1 and CDR2 are SGDLS and YYNGEE. V lost 0 bases, J lost 0 bases, and 7 bases lay in between. The CDR3, as DNA: TGTGCCAGCAGCGTAGAAGCAGCCTCCTACGAGCAGTACTTC. This codes for CASSVEAASYEQYF. The variable domain in full, completed from reference TRBV9 and TRBJ2-7, reads DSGVTQTPKHLITATGQRVTLRCSPRSGDLSVYWYQQSLDQGLQFLIQYYNGEERAKGNILERFSAQQFPDLHSELNLSSLELGDSALYFCASSVEAASYEQYFGPGTRLTVT.

This clone was detected only a few times. The V gene is TRBV5-1, the J gene TRBJ1-1; 7 nucleotides line up with TRBD1. This CDR3 is built from 15 residues. After removal of 2 bases from V and 3 bases from J, the junction contained 7 bases not matched to a gene. The germline V gene has CDR1 SGHRS and CDR2 YFSETQ. DNA for the CDR3: TGCGCCAGCAGCTTCGGACAGGCGATGGACACTGAAGCTTTCTTT. Its translation is CASSFGQAMDTEAFF.

J is TRBJ2-2 and V is TRBV4-3; D remains ambiguous. The CDR3 sequence is 14 residues long. Germline assignment: CDR1 LGHNA and CDR2 YSLEER. The ends were cut back, 0 bases at V and 3 bases at J, with 5 bases in the middle. The CDR3 DNA is TGCGCCAGCAGCCAAGAACCTCACACCGGGGAGCTGTTTTTT. This gives the protein CASSQEPHTGELFF.

This clone was recorded many times. The chain has TRBV11-2 and TRBJ2-1; 12 bases are shared with TRBD2. This CDR3 contains 15 residues. The V segment lost 5 bases and the J segment 8 bases; nucleotides outside the gene matches: 7. CDR1 and CDR2 from the germline V gene are SGHAT and FQNNGV. The CDR3 here is CASSKLAGGGDEQFF. CDR3 in DNA: TGTGCCAGCAGCAAACTAGCGGGGGGAGGCGATGAGCAGTTCTTC.

This clone occurred a few times. The chain recombines TRBV7-2 with TRBJ2-2; D might be TRBD2 (7 bases). CDR3 length equals 17 residues. V was pared by 5 bases and J by 4 bases, with 20 bases between. Looked up from germline, CDR1 is SGHTA and CDR2 is FQGNSA. The CDR3 DNA reads TGTGCCAGCAGCCCCCTCGTGGGGGGGCCGGGCACCGGGGAGCTGTTTTTT. This codes for CASSPLVGGPGTGELFF.

This chain links TRBV7-2 with TRBJ2-2; TRBD1 aligns across 9 bases. This CDR3 contains 14 residues. Germline V gene lookup returns CDR1 SGHTA and CDR2 FQGNSA. The ends lost 4 bases at V and 4 bases at J; junction bases unmatched: 1. CDR3 protein: CASSSGQGTGELFF. For the CDR3, the DNA is TGTGCCAGCAGCTCGGGACAGGGCACCGGGGAGCTGTTTTTT.

A few counts support this clone. V is TRBV29-1 and J is TRBJ1-2; TRBD1 is a possible D gene (6 bases). CDR1 is SQVTM, CDR2 ANQGSEA, per germline. Trimming took 7 bases from V and 2 from J, leaving 11 bases between them. The CDR3 totals 12 residues. The CDR3 nucleotides read TGCAGCGCCTCAGACAGGAACTATGGCTACACCTTC. Residues: CSASDRNYGYTF. Combining the CDR3 with reference TRBV29-1 and TRBJ1-2 gives the whole variable domain SAVISQKPSRDICQRGTSLTIQCQVDSQVTMMFWYRQQPGQSLTLIATANQGSEATYESGFVIDKFPISRPNLTFSTLTVSNMSPEDSSIYLCSASDRNYGYTFGSGTRLTVV.

This sequence joins TRBV2 and TRBJ1-5; TRBD1 agrees at 7 bases. The CDR3 contains 15 residues. Germline CDR1 is SNHLY and CDR2 is FYNNEI. V lost 5 bases, J lost 2 bases, and 6 bases stayed unmatched. The chain's CDR3 is CASSHLTGGNQPQHF. DNA of the CDR3: TGTGCCAGCAGTCACCTAACAGGGGGCAATCAGCCCCAGCATTTT.

This clone showed up many times. The gene calls are TRBV11-2 and TRBJ2-5; 9 bases match TRBD2. The CDR3 has 14 residues. Germline V CDR1 and CDR2: SGHAT, FQNNGV. V was clipped by 5 bases and J by 7 bases; unmatched bases: 8. CDR3 in DNA: TGTGCCAGCAGCCCGGGACTAGCCAGTTCGACCCAGTACTTC. It specifies CASSPGLASSTQYF.